This record looks at one TCR beta chain sequence and its context. There are many counts of this clonotype. The antigen it recognizes is unknown. No clone much larger than this one lies a single base away; base qualities are absent. From the second PCR step onward, the TCR alpha chain libraries and the TCR beta chain libraries were amplified separately. To determine each donor's CMV status, fresh PBMCs were stimulated overnight with CMV viral lysate, and IFNgamma production from CD4+ T cells was then assessed. Using Miltenyi beads, CD4 T cells were first positively selected, and CD8 T cells were then positively selected from the CD4-negative fraction. Cells were stained for CD3, CD4, CD8, CD45RA, CD27 and a live/dead dye and were sorted on a BD Aria II into four subsets based on CD45RA and CD27. Blood came from three healthy volunteers, each fractionated into CD4 and CD8 T cells and then into four differentiation subsets. Roughly 120 ml of peripheral blood was collected from each donor, and PBMC were isolated from the blood using Ficoll-Paque PLUS density-gradient centrifugation. Sorted cells were lysed in RLT buffer, and RNA was extracted with a Qiagen RNeasy kit and stored at -80°C.

The sample comes from a study of naive and memory T cell subsets (dated by TCRdb to the late 2010s). For the study in its entirety: The study applied an open-source, UMI-based TCR alpha and beta sequencing pipeline to sorted naive and memory peripheral blood T cell subsets. RNA was DNase-treated and reverse transcribed with TCR constant-region primers, mostly using SuperScript III. Complete agreement was observed between the functional CMV T cell responses and the IgG serology results. Results the study describes overall, beyond this receptor: No ground truth was available to validate the repertoire findings for the naive and memory subsets. RNA-based TCR counts may be affected by expression changes linked to T cell activation and differentiation. A few larger clonotypes were found in naive repertoires, especially CD8, and these larger clonotypes were possibly memory cells re-expressing CD45RA. Once error correction was done, more than 85% of naive TCR sequences showed up just once, which made the naive abundance distributions much steeper than those of the memory subsets. Clonotypes were defined as single alpha or beta chain sequences, not paired alpha/beta receptors. TCR abundance followed a power law whose exponent differed between naive and memory subsets but was consistent across the three individuals. Gini index rose and Shannon and inverse Simpson diversity fell from naive through CM, EM and EMRA in both CD4 and CD8 cells.

The library came from UMI-ligation and nested PCR. The beta constant-region primer was an equimolar mix of two oligonucleotides covering both TRBC1 and TRBC2. Four rounds of PCR, combining the SP2 primer with nested alpha and beta constant-region primers, were used to amplify the ligated cDNA. T4 RNA ligase 1 ligated a single-stranded oligonucleotide carrying the SP2 primer and a 12-nucleotide UMI to the cDNA 3' end. The ligation reaction was kept at 16 degrees C for about 20-25 hours. To avoid over-amplification, PCR2 was usually performed as a SYBR Green qPCR and halted once a predetermined threshold was reached. Apart from the first purification, every purification step used Agencourt AMPure XP magnetic beads. Libraries were quantified by Qubit and checked on a TapeStation, where a main peak was expected near 650 bp. Sequencing of the pooled libraries was done on an Illumina MiSeq using v2 2x251 paired-end kits, which typically yielded roughly 0.85-2 million reads per sample. Libraries were pooled at about 3.7 nM per sample, and roughly 4.5-8% PhiX was added to improve cluster recognition. As for the authors' bioinformatics: Decombinator assigned V and J genes to Demultiplexor-processed FASTQ reads by tag matching, allowing a single base-pair mismatch. By using UMIs, Collapsinator corrected both sequencing errors and the frequency errors caused by PCR heterogeneity. TCRs were translated and CDR3s were extracted from the conserved cysteine to the FGXG phenylalanine by CDR3Translator, with non-productive sequences being flagged. Repertoires were subsampled to equal numbers of UMI-defined TCRs before Gini, Shannon entropy and inverse Simpson indices were calculated. Clonotype abundance distributions were fitted to a power law by maximum likelihood within the linear range. Similar UMI counts, unique TCR numbers and clonal distributions were obtained with the pipeline and with MIGEC on one naive CD8 sample. One analysis removed from the naive repertoire any naive TCRs that were also present in any memory subset from the same donor. A set of several thousand CMV-associated CDR3 sequences, compiled from VDJdb and a published dataset, was used to search the repertoires. TCRdb applied fastp at Q25 and MiXCR to the public reads, then kept only in-frame beta chains. Rows matching on CDR3 protein sequence are summarized as one entry with the most common DNA and genes. TCRdb's processing, not the study's, gives the V and J calls here. Recorded for this sample are about 90,000 distinct CDR3 sequences; around 10% of them occurred a single time. The ten largest clones capture roughly 0.13% of the sample.

From the germline V gene (reference sequence), CDR1 is DFQATT and CDR2 is SNEGSKA. Trimming takes 3 bases off V and 5 bases off J; junction bases not matched to a gene: 6. Taken from cysteine to phenylalanine, the CDR3 has 14 residues. CDR3 DNA only is kept here, 42 bases in frame from base 1. Recombination joined TRBV20-1 with TRBJ2-1, with 8 bases matching TRBD2. The source material was naive CD4+ T cells from blood. Explained via the paper, the cell subset or site label denotes: naive T cells, CD45RA high CD27+. The receptor was isolated from a human donor in good health. The CDR3 is CSASDGGAHNEQFF. The DNA sequence reads TGCAGTGCTAGTGACGGGGGGGCCCACAATGAGCAGTTCTTC.